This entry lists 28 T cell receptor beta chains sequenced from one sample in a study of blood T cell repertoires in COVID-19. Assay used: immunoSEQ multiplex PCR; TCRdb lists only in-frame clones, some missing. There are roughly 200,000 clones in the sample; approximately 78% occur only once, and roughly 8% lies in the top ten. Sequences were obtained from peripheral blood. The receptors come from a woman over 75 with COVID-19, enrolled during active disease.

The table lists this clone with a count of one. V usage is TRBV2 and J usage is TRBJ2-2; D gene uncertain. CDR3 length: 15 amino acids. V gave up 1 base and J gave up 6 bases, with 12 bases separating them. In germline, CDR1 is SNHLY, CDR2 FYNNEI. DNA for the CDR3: TGTGCCAGCAGTGAAGAGAGCAGGATTCCCGGGGAGCTGTTTTTT. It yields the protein CASSEESRIPGELFF.

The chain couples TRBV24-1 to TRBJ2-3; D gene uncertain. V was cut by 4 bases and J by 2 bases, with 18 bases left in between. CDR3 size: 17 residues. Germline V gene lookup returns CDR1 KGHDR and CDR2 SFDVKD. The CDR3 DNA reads TGTGCCACCAGTGAAGATGCTACGAGCGAGTACACAGATACGCAGTATTTT. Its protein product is CATSEDATSEYTDTQYF.

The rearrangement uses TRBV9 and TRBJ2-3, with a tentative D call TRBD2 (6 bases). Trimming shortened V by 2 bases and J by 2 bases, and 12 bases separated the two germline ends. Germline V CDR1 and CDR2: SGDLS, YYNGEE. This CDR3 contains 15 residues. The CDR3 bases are TGTGCCAGCAGCGTGAAGGAGGGTTTCACAGATACGCAGTATTTT. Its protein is CASSVKEGFTDTQYF.

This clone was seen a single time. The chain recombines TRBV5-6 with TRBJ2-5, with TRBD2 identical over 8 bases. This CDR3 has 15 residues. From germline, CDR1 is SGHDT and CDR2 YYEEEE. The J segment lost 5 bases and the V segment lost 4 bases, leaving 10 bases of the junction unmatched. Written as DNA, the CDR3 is TGTGCCAGCAGCCGGGGACGGGGGGGCCTTGAGACCCAGTACTTC. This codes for CASSRGRGGLETQYF.

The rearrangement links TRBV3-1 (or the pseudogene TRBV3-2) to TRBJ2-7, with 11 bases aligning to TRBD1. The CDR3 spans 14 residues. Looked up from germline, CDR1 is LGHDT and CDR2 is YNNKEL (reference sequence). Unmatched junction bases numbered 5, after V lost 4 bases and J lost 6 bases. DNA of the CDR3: TGTGCCAGCAGCCTCCCCGGGACAGGGGGCGAGCAGTACTTC. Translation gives CASSLPGTGGEQYF.

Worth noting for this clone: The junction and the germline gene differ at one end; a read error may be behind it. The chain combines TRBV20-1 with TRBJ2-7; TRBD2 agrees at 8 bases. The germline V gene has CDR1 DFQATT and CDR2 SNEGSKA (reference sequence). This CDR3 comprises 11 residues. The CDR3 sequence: CAGGPSYEQYF. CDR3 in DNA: TGTGCGGGAGGTCCCTCCTACGAGCAGTACTTC.

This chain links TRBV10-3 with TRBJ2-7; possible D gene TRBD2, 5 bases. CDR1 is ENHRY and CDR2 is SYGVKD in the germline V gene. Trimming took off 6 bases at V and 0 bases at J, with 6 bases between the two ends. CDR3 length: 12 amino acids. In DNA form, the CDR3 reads TGTGCCATCAGGGGGAGCTCCTACGAGCAGTACTTC. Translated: CAIRGSSYEQYF.

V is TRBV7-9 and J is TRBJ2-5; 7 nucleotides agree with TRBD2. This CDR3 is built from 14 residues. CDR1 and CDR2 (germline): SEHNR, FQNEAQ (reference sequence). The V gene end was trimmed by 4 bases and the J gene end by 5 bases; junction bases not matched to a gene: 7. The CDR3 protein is CASSSYWEGETQYF. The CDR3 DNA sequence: TGTGCCAGCAGCTCTTATTGGGAGGGGGAGACCCAGTACTTC.

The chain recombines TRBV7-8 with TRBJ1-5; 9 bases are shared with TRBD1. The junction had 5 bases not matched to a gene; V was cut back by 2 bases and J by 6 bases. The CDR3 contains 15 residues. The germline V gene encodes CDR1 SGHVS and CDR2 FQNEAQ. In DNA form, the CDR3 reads TGTGCCAGCAGCTTAAGGACAGGGGTGGGTCAGCCCCAGCATTTT. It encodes CASSLRTGVGQPQHF.

The CDR3 coding sequence is TGTGCCTGGAGCTTACCGAGGGTCGGGCAAAACATTCAGTACTTC. Its protein product is CAWSLPRVGQNIQYF. The chain uses TRBV30 and TRBJ2-4; TRBD2 is a possible D gene (5 bases). V lost 3 bases and J 5 bases, leaving 17 bases between the germline ends. CDR1 is GTSNPN, CDR2 SVGIG, per germline (reference sequence). The CDR3 totals 15 residues.

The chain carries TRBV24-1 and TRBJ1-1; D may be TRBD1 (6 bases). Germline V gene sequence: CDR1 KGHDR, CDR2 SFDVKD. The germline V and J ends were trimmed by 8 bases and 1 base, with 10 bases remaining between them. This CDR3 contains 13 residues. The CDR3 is CATKGTTNTEAFF. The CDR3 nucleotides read TGTGCCACCAAGGGGACAACGAACACTGAAGCTTTCTTT.

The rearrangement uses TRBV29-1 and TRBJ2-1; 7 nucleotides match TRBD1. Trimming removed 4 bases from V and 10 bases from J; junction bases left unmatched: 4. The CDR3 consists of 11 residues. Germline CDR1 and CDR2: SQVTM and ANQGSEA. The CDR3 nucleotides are TGCAGCGTTGCGGGACAGTCGGAGCAGTTCTTC. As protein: CSVAGQSEQFF.

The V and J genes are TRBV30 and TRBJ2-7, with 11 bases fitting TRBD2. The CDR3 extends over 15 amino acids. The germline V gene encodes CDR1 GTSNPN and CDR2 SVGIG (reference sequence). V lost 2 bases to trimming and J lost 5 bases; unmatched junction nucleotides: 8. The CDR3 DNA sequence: TGTGCCTGGAGTAGGGCTAGCGGGAGGAGAGACGAGCAGTACTTC. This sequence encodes CAWSRASGRRDEQYF. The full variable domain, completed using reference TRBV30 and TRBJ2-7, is SQTIHQWPATLVQPVGSPLSLECTVEGTSNPNLYWYRQAAGRGLQLLFYSVGIGQISSEVPQNLSASRPQDRQFILSSKKLLLSDSGFYLCAWSRASGRRDEQYFGPGTRLTVT.

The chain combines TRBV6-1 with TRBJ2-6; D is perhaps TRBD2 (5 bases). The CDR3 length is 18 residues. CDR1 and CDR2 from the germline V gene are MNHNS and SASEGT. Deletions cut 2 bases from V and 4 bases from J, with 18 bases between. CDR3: CASSELPGGLGGANVLTF. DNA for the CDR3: TGTGCCAGCAGTGAACTCCCAGGCGGACTTGGGGGGGCCAACGTCCTGACTTTC.

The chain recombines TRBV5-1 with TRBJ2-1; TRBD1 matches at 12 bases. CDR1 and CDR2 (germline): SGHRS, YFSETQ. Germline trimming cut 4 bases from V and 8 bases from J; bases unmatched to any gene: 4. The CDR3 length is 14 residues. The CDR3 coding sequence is TGCGCCAGCAGCCCCGGGACAGGGGGCCATGAGCAGTTCTTC. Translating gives CASSPGTGGHEQFF.

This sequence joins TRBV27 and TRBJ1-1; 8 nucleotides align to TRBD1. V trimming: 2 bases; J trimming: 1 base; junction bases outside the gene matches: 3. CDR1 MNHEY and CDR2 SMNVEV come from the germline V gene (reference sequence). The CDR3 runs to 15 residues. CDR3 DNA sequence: TGTGCCAGCAGTTTACTCGGGACAGGGAACACTGAAGCTTTCTTT. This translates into CASSLLGTGNTEAFF.

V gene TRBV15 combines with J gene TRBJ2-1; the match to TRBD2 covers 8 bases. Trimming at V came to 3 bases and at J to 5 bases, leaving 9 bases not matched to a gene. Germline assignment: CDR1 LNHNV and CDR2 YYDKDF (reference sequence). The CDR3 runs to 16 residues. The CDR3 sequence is CATSRSTGGQNNEQFF. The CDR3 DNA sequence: TGTGCCACCAGCAGGTCAACGGGGGGGCAAAACAATGAGCAGTTCTTC.

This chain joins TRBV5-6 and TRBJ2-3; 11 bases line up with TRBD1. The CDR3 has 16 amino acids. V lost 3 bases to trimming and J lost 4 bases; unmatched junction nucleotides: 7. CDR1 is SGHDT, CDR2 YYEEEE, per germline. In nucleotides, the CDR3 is TGTGCCAGCAGCTCCGGGACAGGGGGTCTCCCAGATACGCAGTATTTT. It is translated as CASSSGTGGLPDTQYF.

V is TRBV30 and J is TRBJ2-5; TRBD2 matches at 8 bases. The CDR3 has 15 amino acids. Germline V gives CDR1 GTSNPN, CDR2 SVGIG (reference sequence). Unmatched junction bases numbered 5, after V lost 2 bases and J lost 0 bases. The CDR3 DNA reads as TGTGCCTGGAGTATTCAGCGGGGGTACCAAGAGACCCAGTACTTC. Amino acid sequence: CAWSIQRGYQETQYF.

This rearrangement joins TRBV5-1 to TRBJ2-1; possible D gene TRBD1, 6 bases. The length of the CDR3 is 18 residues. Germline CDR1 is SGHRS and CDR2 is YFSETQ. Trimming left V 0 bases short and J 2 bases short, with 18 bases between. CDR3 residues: CASSLARGQSGPYNEQFF. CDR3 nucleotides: TGCGCCAGCAGCTTGGCTCGGGGACAAAGCGGACCCTACAATGAGCAGTTCTTC.

Here the CDR3 DNA reads TGTGCCAGTAGTACCGGACAGGGAAGGGCTGGGGCCAACGTCCTGACTTTC. Its protein is CASSTGQGRAGANVLTF. The chain combines TRBV19 with TRBJ2-6, with 8 bases fitting TRBD1. The CDR3 is 17 amino acids. V dropped 4 bases and J dropped 2; count of bases not matched to a gene: 7. Looked up from germline, CDR1 is LNHDA and CDR2 is SQIVND (reference sequence).

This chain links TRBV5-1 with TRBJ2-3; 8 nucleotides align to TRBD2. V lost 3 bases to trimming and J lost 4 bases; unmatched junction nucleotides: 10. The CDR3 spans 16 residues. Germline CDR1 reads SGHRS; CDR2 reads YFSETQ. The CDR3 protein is CASSSLGGTSADTQYF. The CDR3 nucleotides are TGCGCCAGCAGCTCGCTTGGGGGGACTAGTGCAGATACGCAGTATTTT. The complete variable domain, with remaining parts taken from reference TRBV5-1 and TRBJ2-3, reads KAGVTQTPRYLIKTRGQQVTLSCSPISGHRSVSWYQQTPGQGLQFLFEYFSETQRNKGNFPGRFSGRQFSNSRSEMNVSTLELGDSALYLCASSSLGGTSADTQYFGPGTRLTVL.

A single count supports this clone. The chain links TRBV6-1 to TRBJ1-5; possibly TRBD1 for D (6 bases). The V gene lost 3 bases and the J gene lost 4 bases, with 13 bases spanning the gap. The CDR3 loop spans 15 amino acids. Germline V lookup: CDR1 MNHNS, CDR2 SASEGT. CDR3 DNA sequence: TGTGCCAGCAGTGACCAGGGGAATAGTAATCAGCCCCAGCATTTT. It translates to CASSDQGNSNQPQHF.

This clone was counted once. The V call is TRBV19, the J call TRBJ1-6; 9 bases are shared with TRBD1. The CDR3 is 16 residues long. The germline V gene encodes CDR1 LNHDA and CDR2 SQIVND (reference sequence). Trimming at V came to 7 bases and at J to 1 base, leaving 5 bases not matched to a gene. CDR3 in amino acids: CASTYRGLSYNSPLHF. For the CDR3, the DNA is TGTGCCAGTACTTACAGGGGGCTTTCCTATAATTCACCCCTCCACTTT.

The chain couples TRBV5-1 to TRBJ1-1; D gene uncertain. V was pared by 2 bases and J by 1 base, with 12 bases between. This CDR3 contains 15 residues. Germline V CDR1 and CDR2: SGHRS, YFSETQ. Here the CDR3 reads CASSLPSGKNTEAFF. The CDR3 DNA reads TGCGCCAGCAGCTTACCCTCGGGTAAGAACACTGAAGCTTTCTTT.

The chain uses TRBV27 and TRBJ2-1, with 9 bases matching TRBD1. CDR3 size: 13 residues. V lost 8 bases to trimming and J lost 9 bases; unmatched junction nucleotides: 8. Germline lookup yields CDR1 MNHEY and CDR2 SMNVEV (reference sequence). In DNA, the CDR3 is TGTGCCAGCGGCTGGACAGGGGTTGGTGAGCAGTTCTTC. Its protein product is CASGWTGVGEQFF.

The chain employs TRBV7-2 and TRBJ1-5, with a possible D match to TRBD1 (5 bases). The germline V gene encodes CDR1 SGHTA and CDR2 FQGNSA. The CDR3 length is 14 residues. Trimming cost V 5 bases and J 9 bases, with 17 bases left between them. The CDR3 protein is CASSTGGGAGPQHF. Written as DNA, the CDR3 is TGTGCCAGCAGCACAGGTGGAGGGGCTGGGCCCCAGCATTTT.

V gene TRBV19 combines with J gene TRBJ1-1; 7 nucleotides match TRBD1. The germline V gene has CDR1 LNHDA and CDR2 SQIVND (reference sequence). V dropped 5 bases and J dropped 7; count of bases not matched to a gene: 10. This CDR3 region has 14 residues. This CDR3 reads CASSSGTVMSEAFF. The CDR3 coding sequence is TGTGCCAGTAGTTCCGGGACAGTGATGAGTGAAGCTTTCTTT.